The rows below give T cell receptor beta chains drawn from one sample of a study of T-cell reconstitution after alpha-beta-depleted transplantation in children. Each CDR3 protein gets one entry after TCRdb re-called the PCR reads with MiXCR. Seen here are about 110,000 distinct CDR3 sequences, 10% to 13% observed once, and the top ten hold less than 40%. This material consisted of PBMCs, taken before TCRalphabeta/CD19-depleted stem cell transplant. These receptor sequences come from a boy aged 2 to 10 with acute lymphoblastic leukemia, due to receive a stem cell transplant. Both conserved end residues are trimmed from each CDR3.

>TRBV4-1
ASSQEMVGTDTQY
>TRBV7-6
ASSFRDRALFQETQY
>TRBV6-5
ASSYASGRLRNEQY
>TRBV20-1
SASGTSGYEQY
>TRBV6-2/TRBV6-3
ASSGGGLIQETQY
>TRBV3-1
ASSRSGTGIANEQF
>TRBV6-1
ASSEIGQQY
>TRBV6-5
ASSYFPPDPNTEAF
>TRBV6-5
ASSYKFGRHTEQF
>TRBV28
ASSRGQGAPNTEAF
>TRBV5-1
ASSWGQGADEQY
>TRBV20-1
SARGRRANEQF
>TRBV28
ASNPRLAGVHRYEQY
>TRBV12-3/TRBV12-4
ASSNNGGRYEQY
>TRBV7-6
ASSLTAGWGDTQY
>TRBV7-6
ASSLGHGGGPYEQY
>TRBV5-1
ASSHSNAYNEQF
>TRBV30
AWELTEAF
>TRBV21-1
AEHYASGSIGEQF
>TRBV5-1
ASSWGQGGKTQY
>TRBV5-1
ASSLYTGVSRETQY
>TRBV2
ASRTSGRTFSYNEQF
>TRBV20-1
SASPGQGYTEAF
>TRBV7-3
ASSLREGSEQF
>TRBV20-1
SARDRRPPMATP
>TRBV2
ASSGAGGSYNEQF
>TRBV29-1
SVDTAPGLAGEGDTQY
>TRBV5-1
ASSLESLTF
>TRBV2
AAGGSAQY
>TRBV27
ASKTSGGTYNEQF
>TRBV3-1
ASMPAGPSNEQF
>TRBV6-2/TRBV6-3
ASSELGGAHEQF
>TRBV5-4
ASSFRGRAGQTNEQF
>TRBV6-1
ASRGTAAGRGGELF
>TRBV20-1
SARVRGGPLVWDTQY
>TRBV11-3
ASSLYRATGELF
>TRBV19
ASTPGRRLSYNEQF
>TRBV9
ASSVGWGGLETQY
>TRBV24-1
ATSDSTGDTQY
>TRBV29-1
SVASPNTEAF
>TRBV7-2
ASSLDGRRTGELF
>TRBV6-1
ASSAGSGTGANEQF
>TRBV7-9
ASSLDRHGTDTQY
>TRBV27
ASSLSQGNKGYT
>TRBV12-3/TRBV12-4
ASSWDSSRNEQF
>TRBV12-3/TRBV12-4
ASSFRGTRQF
>TRBV12-3/TRBV12-4
ASSLGGRAQY
>TRBV7-9
ASRRQGAMETQY
>TRBV25-1
ASSELNGVGQKSSYEQY
>TRBV7-9
ASSTPSGVLPWNEQF
>TRBV27
ASGGVGGAYEQY
>TRBV6-5
ASSTDRGSYNEQF